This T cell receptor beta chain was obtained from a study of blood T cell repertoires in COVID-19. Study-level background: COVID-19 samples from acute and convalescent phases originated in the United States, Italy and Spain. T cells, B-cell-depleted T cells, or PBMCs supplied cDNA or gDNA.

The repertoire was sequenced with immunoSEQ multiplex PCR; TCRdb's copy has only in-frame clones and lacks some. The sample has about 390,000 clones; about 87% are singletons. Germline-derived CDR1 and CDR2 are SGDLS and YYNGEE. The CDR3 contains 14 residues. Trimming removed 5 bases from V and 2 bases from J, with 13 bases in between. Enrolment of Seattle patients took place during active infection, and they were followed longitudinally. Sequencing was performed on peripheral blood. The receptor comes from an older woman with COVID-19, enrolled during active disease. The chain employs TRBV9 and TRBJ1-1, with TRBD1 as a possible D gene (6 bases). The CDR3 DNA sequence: TGTGCCAGCAGTCACAGGGAGGGAAACACTGAAGCTTTCTTT. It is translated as CASSHREGNTEAFF.